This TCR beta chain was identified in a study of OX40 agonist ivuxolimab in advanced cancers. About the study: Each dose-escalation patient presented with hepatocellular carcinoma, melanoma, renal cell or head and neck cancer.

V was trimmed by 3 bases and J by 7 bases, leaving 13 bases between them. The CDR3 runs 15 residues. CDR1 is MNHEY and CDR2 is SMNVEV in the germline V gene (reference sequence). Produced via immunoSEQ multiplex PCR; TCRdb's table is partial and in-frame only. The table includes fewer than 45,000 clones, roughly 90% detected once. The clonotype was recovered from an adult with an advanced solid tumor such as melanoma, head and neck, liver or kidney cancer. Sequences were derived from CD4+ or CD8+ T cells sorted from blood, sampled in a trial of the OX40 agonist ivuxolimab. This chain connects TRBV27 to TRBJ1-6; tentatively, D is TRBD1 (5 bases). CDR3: CASSFGGGTNSPLHF. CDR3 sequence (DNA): TGTGCCAGCAGTTTCGGGGGGGGGACGAATTCACCCCTCCACTTT.